This entry describes one TCR beta chain. This entry belongs to a study of blood T cell repertoires in COVID-19. In the study overall: Acute and convalescent COVID-19 samples came from the United States, Italy and Spain. Sources were T cells, B-cell-depleted T cells, or PBMCs; the material itself was cDNA or gDNA.

As handled by the study authors: By means of reference gene primer amplification, nucleated cell counts were estimated. Assay used: immunoSEQ multiplex PCR; TCRdb lists only in-frame clones, some missing. V, J and clone size were drawn from that table, and D and trimming were deduced from the DNA. This table holds approximately 170,000 clones, roughly 86% found once. Germline assignment: CDR1 LNHDA and CDR2 SQIVND (reference sequence). The CDR3 extends over 14 amino acids. V gave up 5 bases and J gave up 3 bases; unmatched junction bases: 2. Sequencing was carried out using peripheral blood. The chain joins TRBV19 to TRBJ2-2; TRBD1 agrees at 8 bases. The TCR comes from an elderly woman in a cohort sampled during active or convalescent COVID-19. DNA for the CDR3: TGTGCCAGTAGTGAACAGGGGGACACCGGGGAGCTGTTTTTT. It codes for CASSEQGDTGELFF.